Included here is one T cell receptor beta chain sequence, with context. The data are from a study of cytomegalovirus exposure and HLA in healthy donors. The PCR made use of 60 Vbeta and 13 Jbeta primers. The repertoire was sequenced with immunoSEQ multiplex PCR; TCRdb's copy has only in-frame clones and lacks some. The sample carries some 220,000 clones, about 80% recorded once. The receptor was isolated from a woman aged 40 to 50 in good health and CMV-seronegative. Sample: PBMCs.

CDR3 in amino acids: CASSQERGSGYEQYF. The CDR3, as DNA: TGTGCCAGCAGCCAAGAGCGGGGGTCGGGCTACGAGCAGTACTTC. The chain uses TRBV4-2 and TRBJ2-7, with 7 positions matching TRBD2. Germline assignment: CDR1 LGHNA and CDR2 YNFKEQ. Germline trimming cut 0 bases from V and 3 bases from J; bases unmatched to any gene: 5. The CDR3 loop spans 15 amino acids.